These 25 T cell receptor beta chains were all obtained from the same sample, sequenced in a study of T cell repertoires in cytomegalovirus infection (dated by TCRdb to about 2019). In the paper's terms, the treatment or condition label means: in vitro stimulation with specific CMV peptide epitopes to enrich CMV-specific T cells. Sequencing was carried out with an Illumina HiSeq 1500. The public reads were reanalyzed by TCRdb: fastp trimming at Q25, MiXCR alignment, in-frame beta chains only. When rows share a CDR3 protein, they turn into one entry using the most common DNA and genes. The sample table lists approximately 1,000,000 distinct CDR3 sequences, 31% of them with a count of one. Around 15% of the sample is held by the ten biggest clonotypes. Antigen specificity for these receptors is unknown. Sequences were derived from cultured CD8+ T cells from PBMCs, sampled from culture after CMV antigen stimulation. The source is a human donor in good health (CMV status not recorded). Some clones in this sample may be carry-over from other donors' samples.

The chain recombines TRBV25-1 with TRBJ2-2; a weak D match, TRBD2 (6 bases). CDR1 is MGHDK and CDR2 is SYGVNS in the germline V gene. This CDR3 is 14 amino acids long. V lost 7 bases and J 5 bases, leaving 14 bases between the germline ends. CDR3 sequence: CASKGGVRTGELFF. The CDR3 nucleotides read TGTGCCAGCAAAGGAGGGGTCCGAACCGGGGAGCTGTTTTTT.

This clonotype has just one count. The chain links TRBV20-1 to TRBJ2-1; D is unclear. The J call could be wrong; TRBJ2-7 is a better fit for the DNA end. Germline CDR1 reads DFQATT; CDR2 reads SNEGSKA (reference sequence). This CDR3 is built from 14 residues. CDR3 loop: CSAVRVPKPYEQYF. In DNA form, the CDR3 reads TGCAGTGCAGTCCGGGTCCCGAAGCCCTACGAGCAGTACTTC.

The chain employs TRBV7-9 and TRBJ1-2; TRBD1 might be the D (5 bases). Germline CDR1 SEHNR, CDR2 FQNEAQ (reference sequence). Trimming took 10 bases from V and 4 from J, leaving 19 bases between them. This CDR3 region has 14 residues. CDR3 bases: TGTGCCATCAGTCCTCGAACAGGCCTCTATGGCTACACCTTC. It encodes CAISPRTGLYGYTF.

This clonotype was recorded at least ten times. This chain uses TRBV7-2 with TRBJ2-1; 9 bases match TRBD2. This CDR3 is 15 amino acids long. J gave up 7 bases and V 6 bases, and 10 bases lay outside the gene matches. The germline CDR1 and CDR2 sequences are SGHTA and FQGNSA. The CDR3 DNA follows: TGTGCCAGCAGTCCCTTGGCGGGGGGGCTAAATGAGCAGTTCTTC. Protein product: CASSPLAGGLNEQFF.

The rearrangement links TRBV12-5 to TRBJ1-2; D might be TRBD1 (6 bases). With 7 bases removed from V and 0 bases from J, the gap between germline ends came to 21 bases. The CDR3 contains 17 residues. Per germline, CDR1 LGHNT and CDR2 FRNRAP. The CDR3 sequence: CASAGFPRGDANYGYTF. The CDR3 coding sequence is TGTGCTAGTGCAGGCTTTCCCAGGGGTGACGCTAACTATGGCTACACCTTC.

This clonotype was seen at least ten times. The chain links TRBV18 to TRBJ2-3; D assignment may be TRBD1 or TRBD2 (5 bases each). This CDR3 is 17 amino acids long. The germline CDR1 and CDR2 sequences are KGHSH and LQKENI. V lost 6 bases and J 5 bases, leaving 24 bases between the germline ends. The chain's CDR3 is CASSPKSSGHLGDTQYF. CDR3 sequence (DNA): TGTGCCAGCTCTCCCAAAAGTTCGGGGCACCTCGGAGATACGCAGTATTTT.

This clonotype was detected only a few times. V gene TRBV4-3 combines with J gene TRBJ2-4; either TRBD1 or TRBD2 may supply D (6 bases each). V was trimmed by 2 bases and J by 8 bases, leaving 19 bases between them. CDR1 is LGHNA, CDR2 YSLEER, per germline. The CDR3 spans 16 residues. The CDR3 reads CASSQYRGLSGDIQYF. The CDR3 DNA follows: TGCGCCAGCAGCCAATATCGGGGGCTGAGTGGAGACATTCAGTACTTC.

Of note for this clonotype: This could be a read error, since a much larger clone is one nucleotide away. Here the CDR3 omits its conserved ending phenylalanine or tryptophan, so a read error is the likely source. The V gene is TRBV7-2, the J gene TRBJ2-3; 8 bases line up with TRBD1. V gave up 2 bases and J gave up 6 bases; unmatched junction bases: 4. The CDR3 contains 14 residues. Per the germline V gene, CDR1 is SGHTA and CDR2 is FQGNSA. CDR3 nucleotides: TGTGCCAGCAGCTTACGGACAGGGCCCGATACGCAGTATTCT. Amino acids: CASSLRTGPDTQYS.

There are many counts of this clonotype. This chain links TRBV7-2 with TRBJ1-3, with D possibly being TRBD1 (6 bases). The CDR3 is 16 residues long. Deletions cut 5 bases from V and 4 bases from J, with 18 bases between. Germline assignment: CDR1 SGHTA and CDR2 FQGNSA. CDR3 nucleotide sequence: TGTGCCAGCAGCCCAGTCCAGACAGGACCCGGAAACACCATATATTTT. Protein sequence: CASSPVQTGPGNTIYF.

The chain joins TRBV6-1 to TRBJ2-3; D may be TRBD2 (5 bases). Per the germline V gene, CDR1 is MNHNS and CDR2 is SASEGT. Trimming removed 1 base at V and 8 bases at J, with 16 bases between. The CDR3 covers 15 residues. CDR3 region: CASSEGRQDDITQYF. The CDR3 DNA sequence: TGTGCCAGCAGTGAAGGGAGGCAGGATGATATTACGCAGTATTTT.

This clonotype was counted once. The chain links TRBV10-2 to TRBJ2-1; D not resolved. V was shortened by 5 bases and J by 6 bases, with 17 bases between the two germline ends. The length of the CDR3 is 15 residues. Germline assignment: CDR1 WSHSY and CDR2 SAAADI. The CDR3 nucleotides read TGCGCCAGCAGTTTAAGTTCCGTCGGTGGCAATGAGCAGTTCTTC. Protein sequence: CASSLSSVGGNEQFF.

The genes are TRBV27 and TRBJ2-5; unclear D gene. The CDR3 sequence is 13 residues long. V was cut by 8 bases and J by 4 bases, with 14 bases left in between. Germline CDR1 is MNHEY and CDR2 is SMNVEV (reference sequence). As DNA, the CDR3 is TGTGCCAGCTCTCATGGAAACGCAGAGACCCAGTACTTC. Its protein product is CASSHGNAETQYF.

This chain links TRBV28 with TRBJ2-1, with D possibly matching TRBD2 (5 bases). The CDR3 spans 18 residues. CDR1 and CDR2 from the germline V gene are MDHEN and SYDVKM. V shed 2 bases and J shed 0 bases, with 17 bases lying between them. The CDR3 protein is CASSLAWAMGSSYNEQFF. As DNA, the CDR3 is TGTGCCAGCAGTTTAGCTTGGGCAATGGGGAGCTCCTACAATGAGCAGTTCTTC.

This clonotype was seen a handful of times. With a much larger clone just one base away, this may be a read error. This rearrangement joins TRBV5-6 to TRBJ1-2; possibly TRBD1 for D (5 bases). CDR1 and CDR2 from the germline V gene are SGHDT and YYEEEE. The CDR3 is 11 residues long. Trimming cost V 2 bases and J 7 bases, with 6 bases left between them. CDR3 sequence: CASSFGAGYTF. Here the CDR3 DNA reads TGTGCCAGCAGCTTCGGGGCTGGCTACACCTTC. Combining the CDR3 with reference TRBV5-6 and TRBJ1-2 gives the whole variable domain DAGVTQSPTHLIKTRGQQVTLRCSPKSGHDTVSWYQQALGQGPQFIFQYYEEEERQRGNFPDRFSGHQFPNYSSELNVNALLLGDSALYLCASSFGAGYTFGSGTRLTVV.

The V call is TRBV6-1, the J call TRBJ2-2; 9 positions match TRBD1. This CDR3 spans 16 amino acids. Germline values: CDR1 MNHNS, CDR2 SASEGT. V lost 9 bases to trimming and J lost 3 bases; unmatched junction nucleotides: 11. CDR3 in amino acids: CASEEQGAEYTGELFF. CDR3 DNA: TGTGCCAGTGAAGAACAGGGGGCCGAGTACACCGGGGAGCTGTTTTTT.

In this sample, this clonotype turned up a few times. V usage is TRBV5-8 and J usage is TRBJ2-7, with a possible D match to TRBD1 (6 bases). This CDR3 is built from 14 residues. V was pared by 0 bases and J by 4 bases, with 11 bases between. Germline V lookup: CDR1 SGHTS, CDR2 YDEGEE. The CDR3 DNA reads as TGTGCCAGCAGCTTGGGACAGGCGGGTTACGAGCAGTACTTC. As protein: CASSLGQAGYEQYF.

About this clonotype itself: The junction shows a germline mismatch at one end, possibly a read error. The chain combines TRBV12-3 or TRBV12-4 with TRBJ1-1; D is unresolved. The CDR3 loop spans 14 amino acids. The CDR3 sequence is CTSSPSKMNTEAFF. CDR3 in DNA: TGTACCAGCAGTCCCAGTAAAATGAACACTGAAGCTTTCTTT.

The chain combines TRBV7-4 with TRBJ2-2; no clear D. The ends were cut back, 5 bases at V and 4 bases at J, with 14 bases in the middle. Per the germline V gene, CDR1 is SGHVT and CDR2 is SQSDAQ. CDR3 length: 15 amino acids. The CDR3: CASSLYGGSTGELFF. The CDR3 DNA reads TGTGCCAGCAGCCTGTATGGCGGCAGCACCGGGGAGCTGTTTTTT.

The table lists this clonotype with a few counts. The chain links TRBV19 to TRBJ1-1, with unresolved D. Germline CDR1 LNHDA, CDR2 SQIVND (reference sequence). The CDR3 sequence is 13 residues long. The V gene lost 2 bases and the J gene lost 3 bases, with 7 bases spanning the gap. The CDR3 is CASSITMDTEAFF. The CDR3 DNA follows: TGTGCCAGTAGTATAACAATGGACACTGAAGCTTTCTTT. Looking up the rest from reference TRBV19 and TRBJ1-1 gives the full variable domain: DGGITQSPKYLFRKEGQNVTLSCEQNLNHDAMYWYRQDPGQGLRLIYYSQIVNDFQKGDIAEGYSVSREKKESFPLTVTSAQKNPTAFYLCASSITMDTEAFFGQGTRLTVV.

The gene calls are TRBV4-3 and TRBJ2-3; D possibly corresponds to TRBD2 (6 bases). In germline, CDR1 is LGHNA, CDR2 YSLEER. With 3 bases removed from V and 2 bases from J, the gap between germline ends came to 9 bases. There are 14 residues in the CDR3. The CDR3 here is CASSQIAVTDTQYF. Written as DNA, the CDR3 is TGCGCCAGCAGCCAGATAGCGGTCACAGATACGCAGTATTTT.

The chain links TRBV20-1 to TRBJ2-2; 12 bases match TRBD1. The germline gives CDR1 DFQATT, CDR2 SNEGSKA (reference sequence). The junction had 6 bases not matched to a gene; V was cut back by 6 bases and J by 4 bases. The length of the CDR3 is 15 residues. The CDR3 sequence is CSAWDRGRSTGELFF. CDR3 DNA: TGCAGTGCCTGGGACAGGGGGCGTAGCACCGGGGAGCTGTTTTTT.

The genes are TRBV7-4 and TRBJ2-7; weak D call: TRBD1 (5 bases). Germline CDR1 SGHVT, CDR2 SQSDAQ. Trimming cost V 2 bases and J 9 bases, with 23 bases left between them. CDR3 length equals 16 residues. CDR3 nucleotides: TGTGCCAGCAGCTTACTTTCGGACAAGCGTGGTGTACGGCAGTACTTC. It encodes CASSLLSDKRGVRQYF. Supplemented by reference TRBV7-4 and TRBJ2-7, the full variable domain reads GAGVSQSPRYKVAKRGRDVALRCDSISGHVTLYWYRQTLGQGSEVLTYSQSDAQRDKSGRPSGRFSAERPERSVSTLKIQRTEQGDSAVYLCASSLLSDKRGVRQYFGPGTRLTVT.

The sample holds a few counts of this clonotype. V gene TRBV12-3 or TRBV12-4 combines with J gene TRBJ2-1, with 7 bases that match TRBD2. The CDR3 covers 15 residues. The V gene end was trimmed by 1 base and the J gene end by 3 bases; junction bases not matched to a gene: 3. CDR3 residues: CASSLGREGYNEQFF. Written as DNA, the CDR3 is TGTGCCAGCAGTTTAGGGAGGGAGGGCTACAATGAGCAGTTCTTC.

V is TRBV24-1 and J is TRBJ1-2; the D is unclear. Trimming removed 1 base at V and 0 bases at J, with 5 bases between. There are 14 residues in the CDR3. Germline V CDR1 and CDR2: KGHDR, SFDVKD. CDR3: CATSDLAANYGYTF. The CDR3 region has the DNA TGTGCCACCAGTGATTTAGCGGCTAACTATGGCTACACCTTC.

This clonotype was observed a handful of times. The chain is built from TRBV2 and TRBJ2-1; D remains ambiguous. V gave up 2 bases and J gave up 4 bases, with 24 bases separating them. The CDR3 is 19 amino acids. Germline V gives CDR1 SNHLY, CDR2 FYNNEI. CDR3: CASSESWQTHTEGYNEQFF. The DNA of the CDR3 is TGTGCCAGCAGTGAATCATGGCAGACTCACACCGAAGGATACAATGAGCAGTTCTTC.